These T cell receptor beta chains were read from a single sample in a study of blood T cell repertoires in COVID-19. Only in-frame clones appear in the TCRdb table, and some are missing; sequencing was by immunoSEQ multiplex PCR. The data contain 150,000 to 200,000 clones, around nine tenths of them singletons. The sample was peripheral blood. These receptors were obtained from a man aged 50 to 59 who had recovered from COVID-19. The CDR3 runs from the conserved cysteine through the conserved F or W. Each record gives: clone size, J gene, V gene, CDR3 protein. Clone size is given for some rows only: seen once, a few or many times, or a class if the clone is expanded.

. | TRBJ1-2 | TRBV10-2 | CASRGDGVYGYTF
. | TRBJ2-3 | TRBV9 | CASSVAGAGGTDTQYF
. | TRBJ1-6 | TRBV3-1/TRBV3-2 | CASSPWEGFNSPLHF
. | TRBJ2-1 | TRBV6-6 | CASRSEGGGGEQFF
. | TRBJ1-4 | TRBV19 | CASSTHSQDEKLFF
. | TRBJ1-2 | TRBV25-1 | CASSVSGREGYTF
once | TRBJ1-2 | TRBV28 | CASSLKPAGVNGYTF
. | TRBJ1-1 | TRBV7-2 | CASSLLHRGTEAFF
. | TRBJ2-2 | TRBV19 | CASSPGQGANTGELFF
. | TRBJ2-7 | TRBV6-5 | CASSRDWREQYF
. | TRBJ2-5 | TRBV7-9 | CASSGLAGGQETQYF